The subject of this entry is one T cell receptor (beta chain). Antigen unknown. Amplification used 60 Vbeta primers and 13 Jbeta primers. TCRdb keeps only in-frame clones here, not all; method: immunoSEQ multiplex PCR. Found here are approximately 130,000 clones, 81% of them singletons; the top ten hold 0.6% to 0.7%. This record comes from a study of cytomegalovirus exposure and HLA in healthy donors. Findings and caveats of the study: Accurate prediction of HLA-A and HLA-B alleles (for most subjects) was reportedly achieved from TCR beta sequences. Immune exposure information comprised only CMV serostatus.

This CDR3 is 15 amino acids long. V was clipped by 6 bases and J by 9 bases; unmatched bases: 7. Germline CDR1 is LGHNT and CDR2 is FRNRAP. This chain uses TRBV12-5 with TRBJ2-1, with 14 bases matching TRBD2. This TCR derives from a man between 18 and 29 years old in good health and CMV-seronegative. Sequencing used PBMCs. This CDR3 is CASGLGTSGGSEQFF. CDR3 nucleotides: TGTGCTAGTGGCCTAGGGACTAGCGGGGGAAGTGAGCAGTTCTTC.